This T cell receptor beta chain was recorded in a study of T cells after yellow fever vaccination. General study points: In post-booster samples, most primary-vaccination clones reappeared (approximately 96% CD4, around 87% CD8).

The CDR3 length is 15 residues. Losses at the gene ends were 7 bases for V and 2 bases for J; bases not matched to a gene: 8. Germline assignment: CDR1 LNHDA and CDR2 SQIVND (reference sequence). Synthesis of TCR cDNA relied on 5'RACE template switching, which attached a universal primer site and UMIs. One entry per CDR3 protein results from TCRdb running MiXCR on the 5' RACE reads. The profile shows around 350,000 distinct CDR3 sequences, 6.2% of them singletons. Comments on this clonotype: Its antigen remains unidentified.

The source is a young man who received the YFV17D yellow fever vaccine. The chain carries TRBV19 and TRBJ1-5; 7 positions agree with TRBD1. The material was PBMCs, obtained 5 days after the yellow fever booster vaccination. CDR3 sequence reads: CASTSTGLGNQPQHF. The CDR3 DNA follows: TGTGCCAGTACTTCGACAGGGTTGGGCAATCAGCCCCAGCATTTT.